The 4 T cell receptor beta chains reported below all come from one sample, sequenced in a study of T cell repertoires in cytomegalovirus infection. For these receptors, no antigen is known. Each CDR3 protein gets one entry after TCRdb re-called the reads with MiXCR. The sample consists of about 480,000 distinct CDR3 sequences, more than 30% of them appearing once. The sequencing here drew on cultured PBMCs, taken from culture after CMV antigen stimulation. The receptors stem from a human donor in good health (CMV status not recorded). Some clones in this sample may be carry-over from other donors' samples.

The chain uses TRBV7-9 and TRBJ1-1; no clear D gene. The germline V gene encodes CDR1 SEHNR and CDR2 FQNEAQ (reference sequence). The length of the CDR3 is 15 residues. Trimming removed 5 bases at V and 0 bases at J, with 13 bases between. Here the CDR3 reads CASSASRGMNTEAFF. The CDR3 DNA reads TGTGCCAGCAGCGCAAGTCGTGGTATGAACACTGAAGCTTTCTTT.

The genes are TRBV5-1 and TRBJ2-5; unclear D gene. This CDR3 comprises 16 residues. V gave up 0 bases and J gave up 5 bases, with 17 bases separating them. The germline V gene has CDR1 SGHRS and CDR2 YFSETQ. In DNA, the CDR3 is TGCGCCAGCAGCTTGGGACGGCAGGTGGATCTGGAGACCCAGTACTTC. Translating gives CASSLGRQVDLETQYF.

The chain carries TRBV12-3 or TRBV12-4 and TRBJ2-6; 8 nucleotides match TRBD1. V lost 3 bases to trimming and J lost 4 bases; unmatched junction nucleotides: 8. The CDR3 covers 17 residues. The CDR3 sequence: CASSLGAGGSGANVLTF. The CDR3 region has the DNA TGTGCCAGCAGTTTGGGGGCAGGGGGCTCCGGGGCCAACGTCCTGACTTTC.

This clonotype has ten or more counts. The rearrangement joins TRBV7-6 to TRBJ2-2, with D possibly being TRBD1 (6 bases). This CDR3 is built from 16 residues. The germline CDR1 and CDR2 sequences are SGHVS and FNYEAQ. Trimming shortened V by 2 bases and J by 1 base, and 11 bases separated the two germline ends. The CDR3 nucleotides read TGTGCCAGCAGCTTAAAGCAGGGGTTGAACACCGGGGAGCTGTTTTTT. Its protein product is CASSLKQGLNTGELFF.